Listed below are T cell receptor beta chains from one sample, sequenced in a study of T cells in Graves' hyperthyroidism and ophthalmopathy. TCRdb used MiXCR to reprocess the multiplex PCR reads, holding one entry per CDR3 protein. The table has a few hundred thousand distinct CDR3 sequences, 15% to 20% seen once. Sequencing was carried out using blood. The receptor set was obtained from a woman in her thirties with Graves' ophthalmopathy. Both conserved end residues are part of each CDR3. A D gene is named only where the DNA matches it firmly. A clone size is listed for some rows: how often the clone was seen (once, few, many), or a class if it is expanded.

D gene,V gene,clone size,J gene,CDR3 DNA,CDR3 protein
-,TRBV30,many,TRBJ1-1,TGTGCCTGGAGTGTACTGGGGTGGACTGAAGCTTTCTTT,CAWSVLGWTEAFF
-,TRBV6-6,many,TRBJ1-6,TGTGCCAGCAGTTACTCCAAACAGGGTCGGAATTCACCCCTCCACTTT,CASSYSKQGRNSPLHF
-,TRBV20-1,many,TRBJ2-3,TGCAGTGCTAGAGAGCCCGTCACAGATACGCAGTATTTT,CSAREPVTDTQYF
-,TRBV27,many,TRBJ1-2,TGTGCCAGCAGTTTCTACGGACCAAACACTGGCTACACCTTC,CASSFYGPNTGYTF
-,TRBV19,-,TRBJ1-2,TGTGCCAGTAGAATTATGAGTATGGACAGAGTAAGAGGCTACACCTTC,CASRIMSMDRVRGYTF
-,TRBV3-1,few,TRBJ2-7,TGTGCCAGCAGCCAAGTAGCGGATCCTACCTACGAGCAGTACTTC,CASSQVADPTYEQYF
-,TRBV10-1,few,TRBJ1-2,TGCGCCAGCAGTGAGAACAGATTATTGCCTAACTATGGCTACACCTTC,CASSENRLLPNYGYTF
-,TRBV7-9,many,TRBJ2-5,TGTGCCAGCAGCCTACTCGCGGGAACTCCCTCGTTGGAGACCCAGTACTTC,CASSLLAGTPSLETQYF
-,TRBV7-9,-,TRBJ1-2,TGTGCCAGCAGCCCAAGGACGTTGAACTATGGCTACACCTTC,CASSPRTLNYGYTF
-,TRBV20-1,many,TRBJ2-3,TGCAGTGCTAGAGATCCGCACTCAACAGATACGCAGTATTTT,CSARDPHSTDTQYF
TRBD1,TRBV7-9,-,TRBJ1-2,TGTGCCAGCAGCTCCAGGGGGCTTGGATATGGCTACACCTTC,CASSSRGLGYGYTF
-,TRBV10-3,-,TRBJ2-1,TGTGCCATCAGTGAAAGAGCGGAGCCCACTTCTAGGCAGTTCTTC,CAISERAEPTSRQFF
-,TRBV7-2,many,TRBJ2-5,TGTGCCAGCAGCTTAGAACGGGCCCAAGAGACCCAGTACTTC,CASSLERAQETQYF
TRBD2,TRBV20-1,many,TRBJ2-3,TGCAGTGCTCGACCTTCCGGGACTAGCGGCACAGATACGCAGTATTTT,CSARPSGTSGTDTQYF
-,TRBV7-8,many,TRBJ2-3,TGTGCCAGCAGCTTAGCCTCCGGGACAAGTAAGACAGATACGCAGTATTTT,CASSLASGTSKTDTQYF
TRBD1,TRBV4-1,-,TRBJ1-5,TGCGCCAGCAGACGTACTCAGGGGGCGCGTGGGCAGCCCCAGCATTTT,CASRRTQGARGQPQHF
-,TRBV9,few,TRBJ2-7,TGTGCCAGCAGCGTAGGGGGGGGCAATCACCCCCCCTACGAGCAGTACTTC,CASSVGGGNHPPYEQYF
-,TRBV6-2/TRBV6-3,many,TRBJ1-1,TGTGCCAGCAGTTCTCCGGGGCAGAACACTGAAGCTTTCTTT,CASSSPGQNTEAFF
-,TRBV19,-,TRBJ1-5,TGTGCCAGTAGGACAGCTAATAGCAATCAGCCCCAGCATTTT,CASRTANSNQPQHF
-,TRBV5-1,many,TRBJ2-7,TGCGCCAGCAGTTGGACCGGGACGGAGAGAATTTCCTACGAGCAGTACTTC,CASSWTGTERISYEQYF
-,TRBV9,many,TRBJ1-1,TGTGCCAGCAGCGTTACAGGGAACACTGAAGCTTTCTTT,CASSVTGNTEAFF
-,TRBV3-1,many,TRBJ1-2,TGTGCCAGCAGCCAAGGTCCGGTCCACTATGGCTACACCTTC,CASSQGPVHYGYTF
-,TRBV24-1,many,TRBJ1-5,TGTGCCACCAGTGATTCCGGGGCGGGCAATCAGCCCCAGCATTTT,CATSDSGAGNQPQHF
-,TRBV12-3/TRBV12-4,few,TRBJ2-5,TGTGCCAGCAGTGTTTCGTCTGTACAAGAGACCCAGTACTTC,CASSVSSVQETQYF
TRBD1,TRBV7-9,once,TRBJ2-7,TGTGCCAGCAGCGGACAGGGTTTGAAATCGCAGTACTTC,CASSGQGLKSQYF
TRBD1,TRBV30,many,TRBJ2-7,TGTGCCTGGAGGGACAGGGGTTCCTCCTACGAGCAGTACTTC,CAWRDRGSSYEQYF
-,TRBV20-1,many,TRBJ2-1,TGCAGTGCTAGAAACGACCACAACCCCTACAATGAGCAGTTCTTC,CSARNDHNPYNEQFF
-,TRBV30,many,TRBJ1-3,TGTGCCTGGAGTCCCGGGGGAAACACCATATATTTT,CAWSPGGNTIYF
-,TRBV29-1,many,TRBJ2-5,TGCAGCGTTGAAGTGTCTAGCGGAGGGGGAGAGACCCAGTACTTC,CSVEVSSGGGETQYF
TRBD2,TRBV5-1,many,TRBJ2-1,TGCGCCAGCAGCTTGGTAGGGGGACTAGCGGGGAATGAGCAGTTCTTC,CASSLVGGLAGNEQFF
-,TRBV10-3,-,TRBJ2-1,TGTGCCATCACCGAAGAGGGCTTGGGTAATGAGCAGTTCTTC,CAITEEGLGNEQFF
-,TRBV6-1,few,TRBJ1-1,TGTGCCAGCAGTCCACCACGGTGGGGAGAGAACACTGAAGCTTTCTTT,CASSPPRWGENTEAFF
-,TRBV7-3,few,TRBJ2-5,TGTGCCAGCAGTCGCGGGACAGTTGGGGAGACCCAGTACTTC,CASSRGTVGETQYF
TRBD2,TRBV5-1,many,TRBJ2-5,TGCGCCAGCAGCTTGGCGGGACTAGCGGGGGGAAGAGAGACCCAGTACTTC,CASSLAGLAGGRETQYF
-,TRBV28,many,TRBJ1-2,TGTGCCAGCAGGCAGTATGGGGCGAACTATGGCTACACCTTC,CASRQYGANYGYTF
-,TRBV7-2,-,TRBJ1-1,TGTGCCAGCAGCTTACACAGGTTGGACACTGAAGCTTTCTTT,CASSLHRLDTEAFF
-,TRBV19,few,TRBJ1-4,TGTGCCAGTATGGGGGTTACTAATGAAAAACTGTTTTTT,CASMGVTNEKLFF
TRBD1,TRBV12-5,few,TRBJ2-3,TGTGCTAGTGGTTTGGGGGATGATGCTCCCGACAGGGTGTATTTT,CASGLGDDAPDRVYF
-,TRBV19,few,TRBJ2-2,TGTGCCAGCAGCCTTTGGACTGGGGACACCGGGGAGCTGTTTTTT,CASSLWTGDTGELFF
-,TRBV7-3,few,TRBJ1-1,TGTGCCAGCAGCTTAAGATTGTCACGGATGAGCACTGAAGCTTTCTTT,CASSLRLSRMSTEAFF
TRBD1,TRBV18,-,TRBJ2-2,TGTGCCAGCTCACTAGAAGGGGGCAACGGGGAGCTGTTTTTT,CASSLEGGNGELFF
TRBD2,TRBV20-1,many,TRBJ2-5,TGCAGTGCCAGAGGCCTAGCGGAAGACATTTCCCAAGAGACCCAGTACTTC,CSARGLAEDISQETQYF
-,TRBV9,-,TRBJ1-2,TGTGCCAGCAGCGCCTCAGCGAACTATGGCTACACCTTC,CASSASANYGYTF
-,TRBV6-2/TRBV6-3,many,TRBJ2-5,TGTGCCAGCACGCCGGGTCTTGCTGGAGGGGGGACCCAGTACTTC,CASTPGLAGGGTQYF
-,TRBV28,-,TRBJ1-1,TGTGCCAGCAGGGAGGGGGGAGGGGGTGACACTGAAGCTTTCTTT,CASREGGGGDTEAFF
-,TRBV11-3,many,TRBJ2-1,TGTGCCAGCAGCTTAGATGACTTAGCCGAGAGCTCCTACAATGAGCAGTTCTTC,CASSLDDLAESSYNEQFF
-,TRBV7-9,-,TRBJ2-7,TGTGCCAGCAACCAACCCCCCCCGAGCTCCTACGAGCAGTACTTC,CASNQPPPSSYEQYF
TRBD2,TRBV10-3,-,TRBJ2-5,TGTGCCATCAGTGAGTCTGGGACTAGCGGGAGGGCCACCGAGACCCAGTACTTC,CAISESGTSGRATETQYF
-,TRBV29-1,many,TRBJ1-2,TGCAGCGTTGTACAGGGAAGTGGCTACACCTTC,CSVVQGSGYTF
TRBD2,TRBV3-1,many,TRBJ2-1,TGTGCCAGCAGCCAGGATCTAGCGGGGCTCGGGCAGTTCTTC,CASSQDLAGLGQFF
-,TRBV5-6,-,TRBJ2-7,TGTGCCAGCAGAGGGGCCGAATACGAGCAGTACTTC,CASRGAEYEQYF
-,TRBV19,-,TRBJ1-1,TGTGCCAGTAGTATTGGTACGGATAACACTGAAGCTTTCTTT,CASSIGTDNTEAFF
-,TRBV12-3/TRBV12-4,many,TRBJ2-3,TGTGCCAGCAGGCTCAAGAGGGCCACAGATACGCAGTATTTT,CASRLKRATDTQYF
-,TRBV28,many,TRBJ1-2,TGTGCCAGCAGGCCTGGAGTACTCTATGGCTACACCTTC,CASRPGVLYGYTF
TRBD2,TRBV20-1,few,TRBJ2-7,TGCAGTGCCGTGTTTACCTTAGCGGGAGGAGACGAGCAGTACTTC,CSAVFTLAGGDEQYF